This T cell receptor (beta chain) was captured in a study of cytomegalovirus exposure and HLA in healthy donors. It was with 60 Vbeta and 13 Jbeta primers that the PCR ran. TCRdb's copy holds only in-frame clones and misses some; the assay was immunoSEQ multiplex PCR. Of 130,000 or so clones listed, around 80% are singletons. Trimming stripped 5 bases from V and 4 bases from J, with 15 bases between. The germline V gene encodes CDR1 LNHDA and CDR2 SQIVND (reference sequence). The CDR3 runs 14 residues. This clonotype originated in a man aged 35-49 years in good health and CMV-seronegative. The sequencing sample was made of PBMCs. This chain uses TRBV19 with TRBJ2-7; tentative D call: TRBD1 (6 bases). The CDR3 nucleotides are TGTGCCAGTAGTGTACCGGGACAAGATTACGAGCAGTACTTC. Translated: CASSVPGQDYEQYF. The full variable domain, with the rest looked up from reference TRBV19 and TRBJ2-7, is DGGITQSPKYLFRKEGQNVTLSCEQNLNHDAMYWYRQDPGQGLRLIYYSQIVNDFQKGDIAEGYSVSREKKESFPLTVTSAQKNPTAFYLCASSVPGQDYEQYFGPGTRLTVT.